These T cell receptor beta chains were read from a single sample in a study of blood T cell repertoires in COVID-19. TCRdb's copy holds only in-frame clones and misses some; the assay was immunoSEQ multiplex PCR. Of fewer than 450,000 clones listed, about nine tenths were seen once; the top ten hold around 6%. Sequencing was done on a sample of peripheral blood. These receptors originate from a woman aged 50 to 60 with COVID-19, enrolled during active disease. CDR3s include the opening cysteine and the closing phenylalanine or tryptophan. The order of the fields is clone size, V gene, J gene, D gene, CDR3 protein, CDR3 DNA. The D gene is left open where the match is weak. Size values are once, few and many counts, or a class for expanded clones, and some rows have none.

clone size: once
V gene: TRBV5-4
J gene: TRBJ2-1
D gene: TRBD1
CDR3 protein: CASSPGGTGGYEQFF
CDR3 DNA: TGTGCCAGCAGCCCGGGGGGGACAGGGGGCTATGAGCAGTTCTTC

clone size: NA
V gene: TRBV18
J gene: TRBJ2-1
D gene: TRBD2
CDR3 protein: CASSPGLASNEQFF
CDR3 DNA: TGTGCCAGCTCACCGGGACTAGCGAGTAATGAGCAGTTCTTC

clone size: NA
V gene: TRBV2
J gene: TRBJ2-1
D gene: TRBD1
CDR3 protein: CASSMTGTAYNEQFF
CDR3 DNA: TGTGCCAGCAGCATGACCGGGACAGCCTACAATGAGCAGTTCTTC

clone size: NA
V gene: TRBV27
J gene: TRBJ2-5
D gene: TRBD1
CDR3 protein: CASSLDRWGETQYF
CDR3 DNA: TGTGCCAGCAGTTTGGACAGGTGGGGGGAGACCCAGTACTTC

clone size: NA
V gene: TRBV5-1
J gene: TRBJ1-2
D gene: NA
CDR3 protein: CASSLEGVKGYTF
CDR3 DNA: TGCGCCAGCAGCTTGGAGGGGGTAAAGGGCTACACCTTC

clone size: NA
V gene: TRBV12-3/TRBV12-4
J gene: TRBJ2-7
D gene: NA
CDR3 protein: CASSPGGPGEQYF
CDR3 DNA: TGTGCCAGCAGCCCAGGAGGACCGGGCGAGCAGTACTTC

clone size: many
V gene: TRBV27
J gene: TRBJ1-2
D gene: NA
CDR3 protein: CASATAGYYGYTF
CDR3 DNA: TGTGCCAGCGCGACCGCGGGGTACTATGGCTACACCTTC

clone size: NA
V gene: TRBV30
J gene: TRBJ1-6
D gene: NA
CDR3 protein: CAWSVLPINLRGSPLHF
CDR3 DNA: TGTGCCTGGAGTGTACTTCCCATCAACCTACGGGGTTCACCCCTCCACTTT

clone size: NA
V gene: TRBV3-1/TRBV3-2
J gene: TRBJ2-1
D gene: TRBD2
CDR3 protein: CASSREGLLVNEQFF
CDR3 DNA: TGTGCCAGCAGCCGGGAGGGCCTTTTAGTAAATGAGCAGTTCTTC

clone size: once
V gene: TRBV19
J gene: TRBJ1-5
D gene: NA
CDR3 protein: CASMGGLNQPQHF
CDR3 DNA: TGTGCCAGTATGGGAGGTCTCAATCAGCCCCAGCATTTT

clone size: NA
V gene: TRBV30
J gene: TRBJ2-7
D gene: TRBD2
CDR3 protein: CAWSGGRPPYEQYF
CDR3 DNA: TGTGCCTGGAGCGGCGGGAGACCTCCCTACGAGCAGTACTTC

clone size: NA
V gene: TRBV9
J gene: TRBJ1-1
D gene: TRBD1
CDR3 protein: CASSSGTENTEAFF
CDR3 DNA: TGTGCCAGCAGCTCTGGGACAGAGAACACTGAAGCTTTCTTT

clone size: once
V gene: TRBV4-3
J gene: TRBJ2-2
D gene: TRBD1
CDR3 protein: CASSQWGQYTGGELFF
CDR3 DNA: TGCGCCAGCAGCCAGTGGGGACAGTATACGGGCGGGGAGCTGTTTTTT

clone size: NA
V gene: TRBV19
J gene: TRBJ2-1
D gene: TRBD2
CDR3 protein: CASSPGGAHNEQFF
CDR3 DNA: TGTGCCAGTAGCCCCGGGGGGGCGCACAATGAGCAGTTCTTC

clone size: NA
V gene: TRBV7-2
J gene: TRBJ1-5
D gene: NA
CDR3 protein: CASSKPGRPQHF
CDR3 DNA: TGTGCCAGCAGCAAACCCGGGAGGCCCCAGCATTTT

clone size: few
V gene: TRBV29-1
J gene: TRBJ1-5
D gene: NA
CDR3 protein: CSVSRTQGNQPQHF
CDR3 DNA: TGCAGCGTTAGTAGAACGCAGGGCAATCAGCCCCAGCATTTT

clone size: NA
V gene: TRBV7-9
J gene: TRBJ2-3
D gene: TRBD2
CDR3 protein: CASTSWEGNPNTQYF
CDR3 DNA: TGTGCCAGCACCTCGTGGGAGGGCAATCCGAATACGCAGTATTTT

clone size: many
V gene: TRBV9
J gene: TRBJ2-5
D gene: NA
CDR3 protein: CASSSQWTASQKTQYF
CDR3 DNA: TGTGCCAGCAGCTCCCAGTGGACGGCTAGCCAAAAGACCCAGTACTTC

clone size: NA
V gene: TRBV11-3
J gene: TRBJ2-1
D gene: TRBD2
CDR3 protein: CASSLDLGLAGNEQFF
CDR3 DNA: TGTGCCAGCAGCTTAGATCTTGGGCTAGCGGGGAATGAGCAGTTCTTC

clone size: NA
V gene: TRBV30
J gene: TRBJ1-2
D gene: TRBD1
CDR3 protein: CAWRGDRGLGYTF
CDR3 DNA: TGTGCCTGGAGGGGGGACAGGGGGCTAGGCTACACCTTC

clone size: NA
V gene: TRBV4-1
J gene: TRBJ2-7
D gene: TRBD2
CDR3 protein: CASSPGLAGTRTYEQYF
CDR3 DNA: TGCGCCAGCAGCCCGGGACTAGCGGGGACCCGAACCTACGAGCAGTACTTC

clone size: few
V gene: TRBV12-3/TRBV12-4
J gene: TRBJ1-5
D gene: NA
CDR3 protein: CASTSRPNQPQHF
CDR3 DNA: TGTGCCAGCACCTCCCGTCCGAATCAGCCCCAGCATTTT

clone size: NA
V gene: TRBV30
J gene: TRBJ2-3
D gene: NA
CDR3 protein: CAWSVSRSTDTQYF
CDR3 DNA: TGTGCCTGGAGTGTAAGCAGGAGCACAGATACGCAGTATTTT

clone size: NA
V gene: TRBV10-2
J gene: TRBJ1-2
D gene: NA
CDR3 protein: CASSEVGASNYGYTF
CDR3 DNA: TGCGCCAGCAGTGAGGTTGGGGCCTCTAACTATGGCTACACCTTC

clone size: NA
V gene: TRBV7-2
J gene: TRBJ1-1
D gene: TRBD1
CDR3 protein: CASSTQTGGWTEAFF
CDR3 DNA: TGTGCCAGCAGCACCCAGACAGGGGGGTGGACTGAAGCTTTCTTT

clone size: NA
V gene: TRBV24-1
J gene: TRBJ1-2
D gene: TRBD1
CDR3 protein: CATSDGGEDRTYGYTF
CDR3 DNA: TGTGCCACCAGTGACGGAGGCGAGGACAGGACCTATGGCTACACCTTC

clone size: NA
V gene: TRBV27
J gene: TRBJ1-1
D gene: NA
CDR3 protein: CASSLLPGEGNTEAFF
CDR3 DNA: TGTGCCAGCAGTTTACTACCAGGGGAGGGAAACACTGAAGCTTTCTTT

clone size: NA
V gene: TRBV3-1/TRBV3-2
J gene: TRBJ2-7
D gene: TRBD2
CDR3 protein: CASSHGGLAHSYEQYF
CDR3 DNA: TGTGCCAGCAGCCACGGTGGACTAGCGCACTCCTACGAGCAGTACTTC

clone size: few
V gene: TRBV6-5
J gene: TRBJ2-1
D gene: TRBD2
CDR3 protein: CASSKRTSGSGEQFF
CDR3 DNA: TGTGCCAGCAGTAAACGGACTAGCGGGAGTGGTGAGCAGTTCTTC

clone size: NA
V gene: TRBV3-1/TRBV3-2
J gene: TRBJ1-2
D gene: NA
CDR3 protein: CASSQVTGWGYTF
CDR3 DNA: TGTGCCAGCAGCCAAGTGACGGGGTGGGGCTACACCTTC

clone size: NA
V gene: TRBV6-5
J gene: TRBJ2-1
D gene: NA
CDR3 protein: CASTVRGEQFF
CDR3 DNA: TGTGCCAGCACCGTCCGGGGGGAGCAGTTCTTC

clone size: NA
V gene: TRBV2
J gene: TRBJ1-5
D gene: NA
CDR3 protein: CASTAGQSNQPQHF
CDR3 DNA: TGTGCCAGCACGGCAGGGCAGAGCAATCAGCCCCAGCATTTT

clone size: NA
V gene: TRBV10-3
J gene: TRBJ2-1
D gene: NA
CDR3 protein: CAISSLNRANEQFF
CDR3 DNA: TGTGCCATCAGTTCGCTCAACAGGGCAAATGAGCAGTTCTTC

clone size: NA
V gene: TRBV28
J gene: TRBJ1-3
D gene: NA
CDR3 protein: CASSFGGTLSGNTIYF
CDR3 DNA: TGTGCCAGCAGTTTCGGGGGGACTTTATCTGGAAACACCATATATTTT

clone size: NA
V gene: TRBV24-1
J gene: TRBJ2-1
D gene: TRBD2
CDR3 protein: CATQTSGRAGSHNEQFF
CDR3 DNA: TGTGCCACCCAGACTAGCGGGAGGGCCGGGTCGCACAATGAGCAGTTCTTC

clone size: NA
V gene: TRBV6-5
J gene: TRBJ2-2
D gene: TRBD1
CDR3 protein: CASSHDRANTGELFF
CDR3 DNA: TGTGCCAGCAGCCACGACAGGGCAAACACCGGGGAGCTGTTTTTT

clone size: NA
V gene: TRBV19
J gene: TRBJ2-1
D gene: TRBD1
CDR3 protein: CASSMGQYNEQFF
CDR3 DNA: TGTGCCAGTAGTATGGGACAGTACAATGAGCAGTTCTTC

clone size: NA
V gene: TRBV19
J gene: TRBJ2-5
D gene: NA
CDR3 protein: CASSIARDQETQYF
CDR3 DNA: TGTGCCAGTAGTATAGCCAGGGACCAAGAGACCCAGTACTTC

clone size: NA
V gene: TRBV24-1
J gene: TRBJ1-1
D gene: NA
CDR3 protein: CATSDPPPGQAFF
CDR3 DNA: TGTGCCACCAGTGACCCGCCCCCTGGACAGGCTTTCTTT

clone size: NA
V gene: TRBV30
J gene: TRBJ2-7
D gene: TRBD1
CDR3 protein: CAWAQGQIREQYF
CDR3 DNA: TGTGCCTGGGCCCAGGGACAGATTCGCGAGCAGTACTTC

clone size: NA
V gene: TRBV30
J gene: TRBJ1-6
D gene: TRBD1
CDR3 protein: CAWMGQGNSPLHF
CDR3 DNA: TGTGCCTGGATGGGACAGGGCAATTCACCCCTCCACTTT

clone size: NA
V gene: TRBV5-8
J gene: TRBJ2-1
D gene: TRBD1
CDR3 protein: CASSSWTGAPYNEQFF
CDR3 DNA: TGTGCCAGCAGCTCCTGGACAGGGGCCCCTTACAATGAGCAGTTCTTC

clone size: NA
V gene: TRBV5-4
J gene: TRBJ2-1
D gene: NA
CDR3 protein: CASSLGPAAYNEQFF
CDR3 DNA: TGTGCCAGCAGCTTGGGTCCAGCGGCATACAATGAGCAGTTCTTC

clone size: NA
V gene: TRBV21-1
J gene: TRBJ2-7
D gene: NA
CDR3 protein: CASSTRGGGQGVHEQYF
CDR3 DNA: TGTGCCAGCAGCACAAGGGGTGGGGGACAGGGGGTCCACGAGCAGTACTTC

clone size: NA
V gene: TRBV19
J gene: TRBJ2-1
D gene: TRBD2
CDR3 protein: CASSIVGSGRGGYNEQFF
CDR3 DNA: TGTGCCAGTAGTATAGTTGGTAGCGGGAGGGGGGGGTACAATGAGCAGTTCTTC

clone size: few
V gene: TRBV7-3
J gene: TRBJ2-3
D gene: NA
CDR3 protein: CASSPRGGLGDTQYF
CDR3 DNA: TGTGCCAGCAGCCCGCGCGGGGGCCTAGGAGATACGCAGTATTTT

clone size: NA
V gene: TRBV18
J gene: TRBJ1-4
D gene: TRBD1
CDR3 protein: CASSPGQGARGEKLFF
CDR3 DNA: TGTGCCAGCTCACCTGGTCAGGGGGCGCGGGGCGAAAAACTGTTTTTT

clone size: NA
V gene: TRBV2
J gene: TRBJ1-2
D gene: NA
CDR3 protein: CASSEAAGVNYGYTF
CDR3 DNA: TGTGCCAGCAGTGAAGCCGCGGGTGTGAACTATGGCTACACCTTC

clone size: NA
V gene: TRBV3-1/TRBV3-2
J gene: TRBJ1-5
D gene: NA
CDR3 protein: CASSQDIGSGQPQHF
CDR3 DNA: TGTGCCAGCAGCCAAGATATAGGGAGCGGTCAGCCCCAGCATTTT

clone size: NA
V gene: TRBV6-5
J gene: TRBJ2-1
D gene: NA
CDR3 protein: CASSLDYSDGNEQFF
CDR3 DNA: TGTGCCAGCAGTCTCGACTACAGCGATGGCAATGAGCAGTTCTTC

clone size: NA
V gene: TRBV2
J gene: TRBJ2-3
D gene: TRBD1
CDR3 protein: CASSDWGTGTDTQYF
CDR3 DNA: TGTGCCAGCAGCGACTGGGGGACAGGGACAGATACGCAGTATTTT

clone size: NA
V gene: TRBV7-9
J gene: TRBJ2-7
D gene: TRBD2
CDR3 protein: CASSSRREGLVGEQYF
CDR3 DNA: TGTGCCAGCAGCTCCCGACGGGAGGGCCTGGTCGGCGAGCAGTACTTC

clone size: NA
V gene: TRBV7-6
J gene: TRBJ2-2
D gene: NA
CDR3 protein: CASSPAGPGTGELFF
CDR3 DNA: TGTGCCAGCAGCCCCGCAGGGCCTGGCACCGGGGAGCTGTTTTTT

clone size: NA
V gene: TRBV13
J gene: TRBJ2-5
D gene: TRBD2
CDR3 protein: CASSSGLAGGETQYF
CDR3 DNA: TGTGCCAGCAGCTCAGGACTAGCGGGGGGGGAGACCCAGTACTTC

clone size: few
V gene: TRBV29-1
J gene: TRBJ1-1
D gene: TRBD1
CDR3 protein: CSVFKDRGEAFF
CDR3 DNA: TGCAGCGTCTTTAAGGACAGGGGGGAAGCTTTCTTT

clone size: NA
V gene: TRBV11-3
J gene: TRBJ1-2
D gene: TRBD1
CDR3 protein: CASSPRTGNGYTF
CDR3 DNA: TGTGCCAGCAGCCCCCGGACAGGGAATGGCTACACCTTC

clone size: NA
V gene: TRBV15
J gene: TRBJ1-1
D gene: NA
CDR3 protein: CATSRERSAEAFF
CDR3 DNA: TGTGCCACCAGCAGAGAGAGGAGTGCTGAAGCTTTCTTT

clone size: NA
V gene: TRBV7-2
J gene: TRBJ2-4
D gene: TRBD1
CDR3 protein: CASSLRTGLNIQYF
CDR3 DNA: TGTGCCAGCAGCTTAAGGACAGGTTTGAACATTCAGTACTTC

clone size: NA
V gene: TRBV5-1
J gene: TRBJ2-2
D gene: NA
CDR3 protein: CASSEPGGELFF
CDR3 DNA: TGCGCCAGCAGCGAGCCAGGAGGGGAGCTGTTTTTT